Below are 21 T cell receptor beta chains sequenced from a single sample in a study of PD-1 blockade in classical Hodgkin lymphoma. Time point noted: cycle 4 day 1 (C4D1), after less than seven weeks of nivolumab. Relapses following autologous stem cell transplantation were seen in all patients, with brentuximab vedotin exposure varying. The method was immunoSEQ multiplex PCR; TCRdb's version includes in-frame clones alone and lacks a portion of them. Of just under 65,000 clones in the sample, 90% to 95% were seen once. The material was peripheral blood mononuclear cells (PBMCs), obtained before the fourth cycle of nivolumab. These receptors all stem from a human donor with classical Hodgkin lymphoma.

This clone appeared once. J is TRBJ1-6 and V is TRBV27; no reliable D call. V dropped 6 bases and J dropped 7 bases, with 22 bases sitting between them. In germline, CDR1 is MNHEY, CDR2 SMNVEV (reference sequence). The CDR3 covers 17 residues. CDR3 coding DNA: TGTGCCAGCAGCCTTTCCCTCGGATGGGCAGTAAATTCACCCCTCCACTTT. This encodes CASSLSLGWAVNSPLHF.

This clone appeared once. V is TRBV6-1 and J is TRBJ2-5; 8 nucleotides align to TRBD1. The CDR3 loop spans 15 amino acids. Germline lookup yields CDR1 MNHNS and CDR2 SASEGT. With V trimmed by 6 bases and J by 2 bases, 8 bases remained unmatched. CDR3 loop: CASSYIGTGQETQYF. CDR3 nucleotide sequence: TGTGCCAGCAGCTATATAGGGACAGGTCAAGAGACCCAGTACTTC.

This clone appeared a few times. The chain carries TRBV30 and TRBJ1-1; 10 bases map to TRBD1. Germline V lookup: CDR1 GTSNPN, CDR2 SVGIG (reference sequence). The CDR3 is 15 amino acids. With 0 bases clipped from V and 3 bases from J, the junction kept 4 bases outside the gene matches. In DNA form, the CDR3 reads TGTGCCTGGAGTGTCGGGACAGGGGAACACACTGAAGCTTTCTTT. Its translation is CAWSVGTGEHTEAFF.

This chain connects TRBV6-1 to TRBJ2-7; D is unclear. V was pared by 6 bases and J by 2 bases, with 14 bases between. The CDR3 has 14 amino acids. Germline lookup yields CDR1 MNHNS and CDR2 SASEGT. CDR3 DNA: TGTGCCAGCAGGGCCGCCTATACCACCTACGAGCAGTACTTC. This codes for CASRAAYTTYEQYF.

The CDR3 nucleotides are TGTGCCATCAGTGATAGGACAGGCCCGGGATACAATGAGCAGTTCTTC. This encodes CAISDRTGPGYNEQFF. The rearrangement links TRBV10-3 to TRBJ2-1, with 7 bases fitting TRBD1. The CDR3 extends over 16 amino acids. The J segment lost 4 bases and the V segment lost 3 bases, leaving 9 bases of the junction unmatched. CDR1 is ENHRY and CDR2 is SYGVKD in the germline V gene.

The rearrangement joins TRBV30 to TRBJ2-6, with 9 bases fitting TRBD1. The germline gives CDR1 GTSNPN, CDR2 SVGIG (reference sequence). The CDR3 is 19 residues long. Trimming took 4 bases from V and 0 from J; bases not matched to a gene: 13. CDR3 coding DNA: TGTGCCTGGATTCGGGACAGGGTGCCTGGGGTCTCTGGGGCCAACGTCCTGACTTTC. It is translated as CAWIRDRVPGVSGANVLTF.

This clone has a single count. This sequence joins TRBV6-6 and TRBJ2-7, with D possibly called TRBD1 or TRBD2 (6 bases each). The V gene's germline CDR1 is MNHNY and CDR2 SVGAGI (reference sequence). Trimming pared 2 bases from V and 3 bases from J, leaving 11 bases between. This CDR3 is 14 amino acids long. The CDR3 bases are TGTGCCAGCAGTTACATGGGGGGCGTCTACGAGCAGTACTTC. Its protein product is CASSYMGGVYEQYF.

The table lists this clone with a count of one. This chain links TRBV5-1 with TRBJ2-1; D gene uncertain. The CDR3 sequence is 11 residues long. Germline CDR1 and CDR2: SGHRS and YFSETQ. V was cut by 0 bases and J by 10 bases, with 5 bases left in between. Here the CDR3 reads CASSLEEEQFF. The CDR3, as DNA: TGCGCCAGCAGCTTGGAAGAGGAGCAGTTCTTC.

The V and J genes are TRBV19 and TRBJ2-5; D remains ambiguous. This CDR3 spans 12 amino acids. V lost 6 bases and J lost 7, with 12 bases in between. Germline V gives CDR1 LNHDA, CDR2 SQIVND (reference sequence). In DNA form, the CDR3 reads TGTGCCAGTAGCCAATCGATTGGGACCCAGTACTTC. Its protein is CASSQSIGTQYF.

The chain recombines TRBV2 with TRBJ2-5; tentatively, D is TRBD1 (6 bases). CDR3 size: 13 residues. V lost 7 bases, J lost 3 bases, and 12 bases lay in between. Germline values: CDR1 SNHLY, CDR2 FYNNEI. The CDR3 here is CASTGTTKETQYF. The CDR3 DNA reads as TGTGCCAGCACCGGGACAACAAAAGAGACCCAGTACTTC.

V and J are TRBV4-1 and TRBJ1-3; D may be TRBD1 (5 bases). The germline V gene encodes CDR1 MGHRA and CDR2 YSYEKL. The length of the CDR3 is 17 residues. Deletions cut 3 bases from V and 0 bases from J, with 15 bases between. Here the CDR3 reads CASSHSRDANSGNTIYF. The CDR3 DNA sequence: TGCGCCAGCAGCCACAGCCGGGACGCCAACTCTGGAAACACCATATATTTT.

The chain joins TRBV25-1 to TRBJ2-5, with TRBD1 identical over 8 bases. V lost 4 bases and J lost 4; bases outside the gene matches: 11. Germline CDR1 MGHDK, CDR2 SYGVNS. The CDR3 is 16 residues long. CDR3 residues: CASSARLDRDGETQYF. In DNA form, the CDR3 reads TGTGCCAGCAGTGCTAGATTGGACAGGGATGGAGAGACCCAGTACTTC.

The chain has TRBV15 and TRBJ2-5; the match to TRBD2 covers 9 bases. Germline-derived CDR1 and CDR2 are LNHNV and YYDKDF (reference sequence). The CDR3 is made up of 15 amino acids. V lost 6 bases to trimming and J lost 4 bases; unmatched junction nucleotides: 9. The chain's CDR3 is CATRRGGGRGETQYF. The CDR3 bases are TGTGCCACCAGACGAGGGGGCGGGAGGGGAGAGACCCAGTACTTC.

The chain is built from TRBV28 and TRBJ2-1; the D gene could be TRBD1 or TRBD2 (5 bases each). Germline values: CDR1 MDHEN, CDR2 SYDVKM. Trimming cost V 7 bases and J 6 bases, with 16 bases left between them. The CDR3 has 14 amino acids. The CDR3 is CASTLIRGRNEQFF. CDR3 nucleotide sequence: TGTGCCAGCACACTGATCCGGGGCCGCAATGAGCAGTTCTTC.

The CDR3 is CASSVGTSGGTYEQFF. As DNA, the CDR3 is TGTGCCAGCAGCGTTGGGACTAGCGGGGGGACCTATGAGCAGTTCTTC. The chain links TRBV9 to TRBJ2-1, with TRBD2 matching 15 bases. Germline CDR1 reads SGDLS; CDR2 reads YYNGEE. This CDR3 comprises 16 residues. J was trimmed by 8 bases and V by 2 bases; bases with no gene match: 5.

The rearrangement links TRBV29-1 to TRBJ2-4, with D perhaps matching TRBD1 (5 bases). Deletions cut 7 bases from V and 7 bases from J, with 11 bases between. There are 11 residues in the CDR3. In germline, CDR1 is SQVTM, CDR2 ANQGSEA. CDR3 nucleotide sequence: TGCAGCGGCCAGGGCGGCAACATTCAGTACTTC. Translation: CSGQGGNIQYF.

The V call is TRBV2, the J call TRBJ1-1; 10 positions agree with TRBD1. The CDR3 sequence is 16 residues long. The trim removed 6 bases at V and 0 bases at J, leaving 7 bases unmatched. Germline CDR1 SNHLY, CDR2 FYNNEI. The CDR3 loop reads CASRGQGKGMNTEAFF. CDR3 sequence (DNA): TGTGCCAGCAGGGGACAGGGGAAGGGGATGAACACTGAAGCTTTCTTT.

The chain links TRBV5-6 to TRBJ2-1; TRBD1 is a possible D gene (6 bases). The CDR3 extends over 17 amino acids. Per germline, CDR1 SGHDT and CDR2 YYEEEE. V was shortened by 3 bases and J by 3 bases, with 19 bases between the two germline ends. DNA for the CDR3: TGTGCCAGCAGCTCAACCAGCGAGGGGGTCCTCTACAATGAGCAGTTCTTC. As protein: CASSSTSEGVLYNEQFF.

The rearrangement joins TRBV5-1 to TRBJ2-2, with D possibly being TRBD2 (6 bases). V was pared by 4 bases and J by 7 bases, with 14 bases between. Germline V gives CDR1 SGHRS, CDR2 YFSETQ. The CDR3 is 14 amino acids. CDR3 sequence: CASSHRDGGGELFF. The CDR3 DNA follows: TGCGCCAGCAGCCACCGGGACGGGGGCGGGGAGCTGTTTTTT.

The chain has TRBV19 and TRBJ2-7; D is possibly TRBD2 (7 bases). Trimming removed 4 bases from V and 3 bases from J, with 13 bases in between. There are 14 residues in the CDR3. Germline CDR1 reads LNHDA; CDR2 reads SQIVND (reference sequence). DNA of the CDR3: TGTGCCAGTAGTACTGGCGGGGGCATCTACGAGCAGTACTTC. Encoded protein: CASSTGGGIYEQYF.

The CDR3: CASSERGGGKGNSPLHF. DNA for the CDR3: TGTGCCAGCAGTGAAAGGGGTGGGGGAAAAGGTAATTCACCCCTCCACTTT. The chain combines TRBV6-1 with TRBJ1-6; possibly TRBD1 for D (5 bases). The V end lost 2 bases, the J end lost 6 bases, and 17 bases lay between the germline ends. This CDR3 contains 17 residues. Germline CDR1 MNHNS, CDR2 SASEGT.